The 19 T cell receptor beta chains in this list originate from one sample, sequenced in a study of T-cell memory formation after mild COVID-19 (dated by TCRdb to about 2021). The method was 5' RACE. TCRdb names Illumina NovaSeq 6000 as the instrument used. The public reads were run again by TCRdb, first through fastp at Q25 and then through MiXCR, and only productive beta chains were kept. Entries that share a CDR3 protein sequence are merged under the most common genes and DNA. The sample profile shows 350,000 to 450,000 distinct CDR3 sequences; approximately 15% of them were found once. The top ten constitute about 20% of the sample. The sample comprised PBMCs or a T cell subset sorted from them (not recorded which). Receptors originate from a man aged 18 to 30 who had mild COVID-19 (a few samples of this study predate the infection). The sample titles of this study are shuffled in the database, so cell type and time point are left out; the donor was told from shared clones.

The V call is TRBV24-1, the J call TRBJ1-2; no firm D call. CDR3 length: 17 residues. CDR1 and CDR2 from the germline V gene are KGHDR and SFDVKD. V shed 0 bases and J shed 3 bases, with 16 bases lying between them. This chain's CDR3 is CATSDLLPEVLYYGYTF. The CDR3 nucleotides are TGTGCCACCAGTGATTTGCTCCCCGAGGTTCTATACTATGGCTACACCTTC.

V is TRBV11-2 and J is TRBJ2-2; 9 bases fit TRBD2. Trimming at V came to 6 bases and at J to 5 bases, leaving 7 bases not matched to a gene. This CDR3 spans 15 amino acids. The germline V gene has CDR1 SGHAT and CDR2 FQNNGV. CDR3 in DNA: TGTGCCAGCAGGCGTAGCGGGGGTAGGACCGGGGAGCTGTTTTTT. This encodes CASRRSGGRTGELFF.

This chain joins TRBV6-2 or TRBV6-3 and TRBJ2-7; D is unresolved. The CDR3 has 15 amino acids. CDR1 is MNHEY and CDR2 is SVGEGT in the germline V gene. Trimming took 2 bases from V and 0 from J, leaving 11 bases between them. The CDR3 here is CASSYPMGSSYEQYF. CDR3 DNA sequence: TGTGCCAGCAGTTACCCTATGGGAAGCTCCTACGAGCAGTACTTC.

This clonotype was seen a handful of times. V gene TRBV20-1 combines with J gene TRBJ2-5, with TRBD1 identical over 7 bases. The CDR3 loop spans 16 amino acids. The J segment lost 5 bases and the V segment lost 0 bases, leaving 12 bases of the junction unmatched. Germline V gene sequence: CDR1 DFQATT, CDR2 SNEGSKA (reference sequence). Here the CDR3 DNA reads TGCAGTGCTAGAGATCGGGGACAGACTCCTTGGGAGACCCAGTACTTC. Amino acids: CSARDRGQTPWETQYF.

The chain is built from TRBV5-4 and TRBJ1-2; D remains unclear. The V end lost 4 bases, the J end lost 1 base, and 8 bases lay between the germline ends. The CDR3 is 13 residues long. Germline-derived CDR1 and CDR2 are SGHNT and YYREEE (reference sequence). As DNA, the CDR3 is TGTGCCAGCAGCCTCGTGGATAACTATGGCTACACCTTC. It yields the protein CASSLVDNYGYTF.

The genes are TRBV5-1 and TRBJ2-3; 15 positions agree with TRBD2. Germline V gives CDR1 SGHRS, CDR2 YFSETQ. The V gene end was trimmed by 0 bases and the J gene end by 6 bases; junction bases not matched to a gene: 8. This CDR3 region has 18 residues. The CDR3 is CASSLEWTSGGVFDTQYF. The CDR3 DNA is TGCGCCAGCAGCTTGGAATGGACTAGCGGGGGGGTTTTCGATACGCAGTATTTT.

This clonotype showed up just a few times. This chain uses TRBV5-1 with TRBJ2-5; TRBD1 might be the D (5 bases). V gave up 5 bases and J gave up 0 bases, with 8 bases separating them. This CDR3 is built from 13 residues. The germline V gene encodes CDR1 SGHRS and CDR2 YFSETQ. The CDR3 loop reads CASSWTYQETQYF. The CDR3 DNA reads as TGCGCCAGCAGTTGGACATACCAAGAGACCCAGTACTTC.

This clonotype was observed at least ten times. The chain couples TRBV6-5 to TRBJ2-2, with 8 bases aligning to TRBD2. With V trimmed by 6 bases and J by 4 bases, 13 bases remained unmatched. The CDR3 loop spans 17 amino acids. The germline gives CDR1 MNHEY, CDR2 SVGAGI. This CDR3 is CASSRPIGGGSTGELFF. CDR3 bases: TGTGCCAGCAGCCGGCCGATCGGGGGGGGATCCACCGGGGAGCTGTTTTTT.

This clonotype turned up a few times. The J gene is TRBJ1-4, the V gene TRBV27; 7 bases align to TRBD1. Germline V lookup: CDR1 MNHEY, CDR2 SMNVEV (reference sequence). Losses at the gene ends were 8 bases for V and 2 bases for J; bases not matched to a gene: 11. The CDR3 length is 16 residues. CDR3 in amino acids: CASRLSVTGTNEKLFF. In DNA, the CDR3 is TGTGCCAGCCGCCTTTCCGTGACAGGGACTAATGAAAAACTGTTTTTT.

CDR3 bases: TGTGCCAGCAGTGAAGGGGCGGGGCAGCCCACGGGTAATGGCTACACCTTC. Its protein product is CASSEGAGQPTGNGYTF. The genes are TRBV6-1 and TRBJ1-2; D is perhaps TRBD1 (5 bases). Trimming shortened V by 1 base and J by 6 bases, and 21 bases separated the two germline ends. The germline CDR1 and CDR2 sequences are MNHNS and SASEGT. The CDR3 consists of 17 residues.

V and J are TRBV20-1 and TRBJ1-2, with D unresolved. The CDR3 is 13 residues long. V was pared by 3 bases and J by 0 bases, with 8 bases between. Germline V gives CDR1 DFQATT, CDR2 SNEGSKA (reference sequence). DNA of the CDR3: TGCAGTGCTAGTGTCCAGACTAACTATGGCTACACCTTC. Amino acids: CSASVQTNYGYTF.

In its sample, this clonotype was seen a few times. The rearrangement uses TRBV7-2 and TRBJ2-2; D is uncertain. Per the germline V gene, CDR1 is SGHTA and CDR2 is FQGNSA. CDR3 size: 16 residues. V lost 4 bases to trimming and J lost 1 base, with 13 bases between them. In nucleotides, the CDR3 is TGTGCCAGCAGCTCCACGAGGACGGAGAACACCGGGGAGCTGTTTTTT. This sequence encodes CASSSTRTENTGELFF.

This clonotype was picked up a small number of times. This chain links TRBV20-1 with TRBJ1-2, with 9 bases matching TRBD1. The germline gives CDR1 DFQATT, CDR2 SNEGSKA (reference sequence). The junction had 5 bases not matched to a gene; V was cut back by 5 bases and J by 4 bases. The CDR3 runs to 13 residues. CDR3 in amino acids: CSARGQGIYGYTF. CDR3 nucleotide sequence: TGCAGTGCTCGGGGACAGGGCATCTATGGCTACACCTTC.

The rearrangement links TRBV5-1 to TRBJ2-1, with 7 bases matching TRBD2. After removal of 4 bases from V and 7 bases from J, the junction contained 5 bases not matched to a gene. The CDR3 has 13 amino acids. The germline CDR1 and CDR2 sequences are SGHRS and YFSETQ. CDR3 sequence reads: CASSVSGVNEQFF. The CDR3 DNA sequence: TGCGCCAGCAGCGTCAGCGGGGTAAATGAGCAGTTCTTC.

At least ten counts were recorded for this clonotype. The CDR3 sequence: CASRQGAGNTIYF. The DNA for the CDR3 is TGTGCCAGCAGACAGGGGGCTGGAAACACCATATATTTT. This chain uses TRBV12-3 or TRBV12-4 with TRBJ1-3; 8 nucleotides align to TRBD1. With V trimmed by 6 bases and J by 2 bases, 0 bases remained unmatched. The CDR3 loop spans 13 amino acids.

CDR3 DNA: TGTGCCAGTAGTATAGCCCAGGACTCCTACAATGAGCAGTTCTTC. This encodes CASSIAQDSYNEQFF. V is TRBV19 and J is TRBJ2-1, with unresolved D. The CDR3 has 15 residues. The V end was cut by 1 base, the J end by 0 bases, with 7 bases between. In germline, CDR1 is LNHDA, CDR2 SQIVND (reference sequence).

V gene TRBV5-4 combines with J gene TRBJ2-4, with D possibly matching TRBD1 (5 bases). The length of the CDR3 is 15 residues. V lost 1 base to trimming and J lost 6 bases, with 14 bases between them. Germline V lookup: CDR1 SGHNT, CDR2 YYREEE (reference sequence). CDR3 nucleotide sequence: TGTGCCAGCAGCTTGTCGGCAGGGTCGGGAAACATTCAGTACTTC. This translates into CASSLSAGSGNIQYF.

A few counts support this clonotype. V is TRBV4-1 and J is TRBJ2-3; maybe TRBD1 (5 bases). Germline-derived CDR1 and CDR2 are MGHRA and YSYEKL. Trimming stripped 2 bases from V and 10 bases from J, with 10 bases between. This CDR3 spans 12 amino acids. For the CDR3, the DNA is TGCGCCAGCAGCCAACTAGGGGCCTCGCAGTATTTT. Translating gives CASSQLGASQYF.

This clonotype was found many times. The CDR3 coding sequence is TGTGCCACCAGTGATATAAAAGCACCCGAGACCCAGTACTTC. Residues: CATSDIKAPETQYF. V gene TRBV24-1 combines with J gene TRBJ2-5, with D unresolved. The germline V gene encodes CDR1 KGHDR and CDR2 SFDVKD. CDR3 size: 14 residues. Trimming took off 3 bases at V and 5 bases at J, with 12 bases between the two ends.